The 16 T cell receptor beta chains given below trace back to one sample, sequenced in a study of T cells expressing NK-cell markers. TCRdb reprocessed the 5' RACE reads and reports one entry per CDR3 protein, with no DNA. The listing contains 300,000 to 500,000 distinct CDR3 sequences. What was sequenced was blood T cells: a sorted CD56 or NKG2C T cell subset, CD4+ or CD8+ T cells, or bulk PBMC T cells (not recorded which). The source of these receptors is a woman aged 45-59 years in good health.

The genes are TRBV4-1 and TRBJ2-5. The germline V gene encodes CDR1 MGHRA and CDR2 YSYEKL. The CDR3 runs to 13 residues. The CDR3 is CASSLGVLETQYF.

The J gene is TRBJ2-5, the V gene TRBV5-6; TCRdb's D gene call, TRBD2, goes unchecked for lack of DNA. CDR1 is SGHDT and CDR2 is YYEEEE in the germline V gene. This CDR3 is 17 amino acids long. This chain's CDR3 is CASQSGASGSLLETQYF.

The chain uses TRBV5-1 and TRBJ2-1; without DNA, the TCRdb call of TRBD2 cannot be checked. This CDR3 spans 17 amino acids. Germline-derived CDR1 and CDR2 are SGHRS and YFSETQ. The CDR3 is CASSLAGGTSPYNEQFF.

The chain recombines TRBV20-1 with TRBJ2-1; lacking DNA, the TRBD2 call made by TCRdb goes unchecked. Germline lookup yields CDR1 DFQATT and CDR2 SNEGSKA (reference sequence). This CDR3 has 13 residues. This CDR3 is CSASLGTYNEQFF.

This chain joins TRBV7-3 and TRBJ2-1; TCRdb returns TRBD2, unconfirmable since there is no DNA. The CDR3 contains 17 residues. Looked up from germline, CDR1 is SGHTA and CDR2 is FQGTGA. The CDR3 spells CASSLTPQIGSYNEQFF.

The rearrangement joins TRBV27 to TRBJ2-5. CDR1 and CDR2 (germline): MNHEY, SMNVEV (reference sequence). The CDR3 consists of 14 residues. CDR3 protein: CASRPATKQETQYF.

The genes are TRBV6-5 and TRBJ2-3; TCRdb returns TRBD1, unconfirmable since there is no DNA. This CDR3 is 16 amino acids long. Germline CDR1 and CDR2: MNHEY and SVGAGI. The CDR3 loop reads CASTLLGGAGRESWYF.

The chain uses TRBV29-1 and TRBJ2-5; TCRdb proposes TRBD2, but this gene call is untestable without DNA. The CDR3 length is 15 residues. Germline V CDR1 and CDR2: SQVTM, ANQGSEA. The CDR3 region is CSVKGTSGGQETQYF.

V gene TRBV6-1 combines with J gene TRBJ2-5; no DNA is available, so the TRBD1 call from TCRdb remains unchecked. Germline V gene data show CDR1 as MNHNS and CDR2 as SASEGT. The length of the CDR3 is 13 residues. The CDR3 reads CAVRGQFQETQYF.

The CDR3 loop is CASSPGRTSGNTIYF. The J gene is TRBJ1-3, the V gene TRBV5-1. From germline, CDR1 is SGHRS and CDR2 YFSETQ. This CDR3 region has 15 residues.

J is TRBJ1-6 and V is TRBV20-1; lacking DNA, the TRBD1 call made by TCRdb goes unchecked. In germline, CDR1 is DFQATT, CDR2 SNEGSKA (reference sequence). The CDR3 has 20 residues. The CDR3 region is CSARIGARGQIGSYNSPLHF.

The rearrangement links TRBV10-3 to TRBJ2-1; TCRdb calls TRBD2, which cannot be checked without DNA. CDR1 is ENHRY, CDR2 SYGVKD, per germline. The CDR3 contains 18 residues. CDR3 sequence: CAISEPQGSGGHYNEQFF.

The chain recombines TRBV24-1 with TRBJ2-1; the TCRdb D gene call, TRBD2, has no DNA to confirm it. Per the germline V gene, CDR1 is KGHDR and CDR2 is SFDVKD. The CDR3 extends over 21 amino acids. CDR3 region: CATSDSPGLAGVVVSYNEQFF.

The chain employs TRBV5-1 and TRBJ2-5; the D call of TRBD1 rests on TCRdb alone, since no DNA is present to check it. Per the germline V gene, CDR1 is SGHRS and CDR2 is YFSETQ. The CDR3 totals 15 residues. CDR3 loop: CASPSTGGIRETQYF.

This chain connects TRBV5-1 to TRBJ2-7; TCRdb returns TRBD1, unconfirmable since there is no DNA. This CDR3 region has 15 residues. The germline V gene encodes CDR1 SGHRS and CDR2 YFSETQ. CDR3 in amino acids: CASSSAGGRTYEQYF.

The rearrangement uses TRBV12-3 or TRBV12-4 and TRBJ2-5; TCRdb's D gene call, TRBD2, goes unchecked for lack of DNA. The CDR3 sequence is 14 residues long. CDR3 loop: CASSLSSGTATQYF.